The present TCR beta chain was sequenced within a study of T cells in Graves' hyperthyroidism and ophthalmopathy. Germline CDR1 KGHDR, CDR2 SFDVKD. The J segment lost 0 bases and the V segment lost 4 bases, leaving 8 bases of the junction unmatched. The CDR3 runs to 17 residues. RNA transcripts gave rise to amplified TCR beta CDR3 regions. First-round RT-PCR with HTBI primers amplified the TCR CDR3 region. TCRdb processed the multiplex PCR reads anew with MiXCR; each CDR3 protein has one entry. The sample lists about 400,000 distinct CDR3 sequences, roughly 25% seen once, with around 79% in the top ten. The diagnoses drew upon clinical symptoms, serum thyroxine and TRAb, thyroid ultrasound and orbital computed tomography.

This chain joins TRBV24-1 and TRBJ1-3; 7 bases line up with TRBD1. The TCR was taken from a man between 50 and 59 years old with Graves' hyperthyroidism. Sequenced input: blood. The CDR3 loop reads CATSDRDRKTSGNTIYF. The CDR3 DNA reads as TGTGCCACCAGTGACCGGGACAGAAAGACCTCTGGAAACACCATATATTTT.